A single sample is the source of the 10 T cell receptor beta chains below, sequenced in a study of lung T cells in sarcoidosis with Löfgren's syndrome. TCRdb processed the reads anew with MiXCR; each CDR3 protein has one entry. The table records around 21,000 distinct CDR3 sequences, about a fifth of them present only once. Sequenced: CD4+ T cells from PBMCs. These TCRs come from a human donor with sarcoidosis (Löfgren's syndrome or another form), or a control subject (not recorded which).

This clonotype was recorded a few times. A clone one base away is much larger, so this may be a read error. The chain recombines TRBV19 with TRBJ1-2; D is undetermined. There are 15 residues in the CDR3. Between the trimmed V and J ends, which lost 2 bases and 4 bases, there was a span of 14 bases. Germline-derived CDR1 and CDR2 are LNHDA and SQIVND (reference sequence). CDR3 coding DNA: TGTGCCAGTAGTATACCAGGTCAAATCAGCTATGGCTACACCTTC. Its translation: CASSIPGQISYGYTF.

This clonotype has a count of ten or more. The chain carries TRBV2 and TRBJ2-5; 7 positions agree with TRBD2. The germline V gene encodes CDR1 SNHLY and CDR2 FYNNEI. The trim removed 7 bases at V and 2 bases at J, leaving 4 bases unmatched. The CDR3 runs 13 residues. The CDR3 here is CASNGLVQETQYF. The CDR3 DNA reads TGTGCCAGCAATGGACTAGTACAAGAGACCCAGTACTTC.

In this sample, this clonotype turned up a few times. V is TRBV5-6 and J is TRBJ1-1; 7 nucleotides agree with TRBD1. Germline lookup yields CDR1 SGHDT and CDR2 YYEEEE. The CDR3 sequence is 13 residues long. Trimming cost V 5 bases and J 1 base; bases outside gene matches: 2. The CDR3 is CASRGTANTEAFF. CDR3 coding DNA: TGTGCCAGCAGAGGGACAGCGAACACTGAAGCTTTCTTT. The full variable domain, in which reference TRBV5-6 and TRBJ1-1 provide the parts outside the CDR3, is DAGVTQSPTHLIKTRGQQVTLRCSPKSGHDTVSWYQQALGQGPQFIFQYYEEEERQRGNFPDRFSGHQFPNYSSELNVNALLLGDSALYLCASRGTANTEAFFGQGTRLTVV.

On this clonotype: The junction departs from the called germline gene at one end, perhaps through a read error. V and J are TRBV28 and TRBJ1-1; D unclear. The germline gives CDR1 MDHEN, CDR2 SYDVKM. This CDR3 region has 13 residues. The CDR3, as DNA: TGTCCCAGCAGTTACGTCTTGGACACTGAAGCTTTCTTT. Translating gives CPSSYVLDTEAFF.

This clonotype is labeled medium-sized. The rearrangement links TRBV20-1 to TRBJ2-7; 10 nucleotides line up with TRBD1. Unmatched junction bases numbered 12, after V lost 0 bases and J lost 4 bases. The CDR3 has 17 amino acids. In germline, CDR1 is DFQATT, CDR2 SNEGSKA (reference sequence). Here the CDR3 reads CSARDVLFGTGEYEQYF. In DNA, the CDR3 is TGCAGTGCTAGAGATGTGTTGTTCGGGACAGGGGAGTACGAGCAGTACTTC.

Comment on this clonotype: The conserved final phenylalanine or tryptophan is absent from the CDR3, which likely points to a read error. The CDR3 here is CAGSFSPDAEAFL. DNA for the CDR3: TGTGCCGGCAGTTTTAGTCCCGACGCTGAAGCTTTCCTT. V is TRBV27 and J is TRBJ1-1; D ambiguous. In germline, CDR1 is MNHEY, CDR2 SMNVEV (reference sequence). The CDR3 is 13 amino acids.

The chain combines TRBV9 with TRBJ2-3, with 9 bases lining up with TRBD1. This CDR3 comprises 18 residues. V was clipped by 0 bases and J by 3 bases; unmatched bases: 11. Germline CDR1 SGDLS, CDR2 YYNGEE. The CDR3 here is CASSVEPTGGIRTDTQYF. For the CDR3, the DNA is TGTGCCAGCAGCGTAGAGCCGACAGGGGGGATCCGTACAGATACGCAGTATTTT.

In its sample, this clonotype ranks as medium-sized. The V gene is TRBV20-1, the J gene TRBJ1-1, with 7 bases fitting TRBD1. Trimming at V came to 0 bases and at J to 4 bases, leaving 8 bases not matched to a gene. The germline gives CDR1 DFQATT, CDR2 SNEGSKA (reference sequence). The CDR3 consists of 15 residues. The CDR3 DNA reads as TGCAGTGCTAGAGATGCGGTGACAGGGCGCACTGAAGCTTTCTTT. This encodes CSARDAVTGRTEAFF.

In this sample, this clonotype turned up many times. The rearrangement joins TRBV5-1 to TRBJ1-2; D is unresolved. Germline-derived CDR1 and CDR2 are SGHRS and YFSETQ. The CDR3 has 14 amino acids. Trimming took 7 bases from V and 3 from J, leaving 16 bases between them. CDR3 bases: TGCGCCAGCCACTCTACGGGGAAGGACTATGGCTACACCTTC. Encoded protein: CASHSTGKDYGYTF.

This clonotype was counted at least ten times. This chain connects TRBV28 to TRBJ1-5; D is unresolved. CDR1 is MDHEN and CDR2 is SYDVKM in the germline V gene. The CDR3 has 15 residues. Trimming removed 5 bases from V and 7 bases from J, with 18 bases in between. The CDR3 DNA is TGTGCCAGCAGTACCCGGGAACAAGGAGGGCAGCCCCAGCATTTT. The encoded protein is CASSTREQGGQPQHF. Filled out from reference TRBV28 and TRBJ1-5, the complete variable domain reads DVKVTQSSRYLVKRTGEKVFLECVQDMDHENMFWYRQDPGLGLRLIYFSYDVKMKEKGDIPEGYSVSREKKERFSLILESASTNQTSMYLCASSTREQGGQPQHFGDGTRLSIL.